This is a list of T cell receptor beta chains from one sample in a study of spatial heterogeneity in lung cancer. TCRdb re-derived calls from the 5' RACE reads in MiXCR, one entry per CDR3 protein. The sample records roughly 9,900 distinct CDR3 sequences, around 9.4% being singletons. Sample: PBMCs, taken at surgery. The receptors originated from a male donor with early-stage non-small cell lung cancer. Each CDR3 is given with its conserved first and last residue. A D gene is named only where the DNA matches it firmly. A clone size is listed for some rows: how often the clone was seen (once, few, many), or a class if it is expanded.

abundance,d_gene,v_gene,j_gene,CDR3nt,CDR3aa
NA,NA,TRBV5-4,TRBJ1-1,TGTGCCAGCAGCTGGCTAGGACAGATGAACACTGAAGCTTTCTTT,CASSWLGQMNTEAFF
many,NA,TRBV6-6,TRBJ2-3,TGTGCCAGCAGTTACCGGCAGCCCACAGATACGCAGTATTTT,CASSYRQPTDTQYF
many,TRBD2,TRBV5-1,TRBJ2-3,TGCGCCAGCAGCCCGGGACTAGCGGGGGCTAGCACAGATACGCAGTATTTT,CASSPGLAGASTDTQYF
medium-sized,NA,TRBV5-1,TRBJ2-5,TGCGCCAGCAGCCCGCCTAGCCATCTCGAGACCCAGTACTTC,CASSPPSHLETQYF
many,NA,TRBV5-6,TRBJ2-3,TGTGCCAGCAGCTTGGGGGGACTGGAAGAGGCGCAGTATTTT,CASSLGGLEEAQYF
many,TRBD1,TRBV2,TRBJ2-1,TGTGCCAGCAGTGGCGGACAGGGGGCAAGATACAATGAGCAGTTCTTC,CASSGGQGARYNEQFF
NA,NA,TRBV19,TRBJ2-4,TGTGCCAGTGCGGCAGGTTTGGACATTCAGTACTTC,CASAAGLDIQYF
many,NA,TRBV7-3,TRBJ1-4,TGTGCCAGCAGCTGGCCCTTCGGGACCGTTAATGAAAAACTGTTTTTT,CASSWPFGTVNEKLFF
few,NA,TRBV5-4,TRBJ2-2,TGTGCCACTCCAGACCGTGGCACCGGGGAGCTGTTTTTT,CATPDRGTGELFF
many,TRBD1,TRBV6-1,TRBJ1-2,TGTGCCAGCATCCCGGGACAGGGGGCTTCAGAAAGGAACTATGGCTACACCTTC,CASIPGQGASERNYGYTF
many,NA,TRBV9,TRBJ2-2,TGTGCCAGCAGGCCTACAGGATACACCGGGGAGCTGTTTTTT,CASRPTGYTGELFF
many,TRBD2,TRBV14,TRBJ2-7,TGTGCCAGCAGCCAAGCGGCTAGCGGGACCTACGAGCAGTACTTC,CASSQAASGTYEQYF
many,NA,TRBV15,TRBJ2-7,TGTGCCACCAGCAGAGATCGTGGGGGATGGCAGTACTTC,CATSRDRGGWQYF
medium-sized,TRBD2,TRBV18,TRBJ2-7,TGTGCCAGCTCAAGCGGGGAGGAGCGCGAGCAGTACTTC,CASSSGEEREQYF
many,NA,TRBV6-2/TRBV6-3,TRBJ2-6,TGTGCCAGCAGCCGCAGGGAGGCTGGGGCCAACGTCCTGACTTTC,CASSRREAGANVLTF
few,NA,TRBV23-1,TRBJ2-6,TGCGCCAGCAGTCTGCATTCGGGCCCCGGCGGAGGGGTCAACGTCCTGACTTTC,CASSLHSGPGGGVNVLTF
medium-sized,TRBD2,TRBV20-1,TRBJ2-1,TGCAGTGCTAGCCCCTCTAGCGGGGGAAATAACTACAATGAGCAGTTCTTC,CSASPSSGGNNYNEQFF
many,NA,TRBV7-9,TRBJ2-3,TGTGCCAGCAGCCTTCGCACAGATACGCAGTATTTT,CASSLRTDTQYF